The 12 T cell receptor beta chains listed next were all sequenced from one sample in a study of T cell responses to AZD1222 COVID-19 vaccine. This table comes from immunoSEQ multiplex PCR, and its TCRdb copy is limited to in-frame clones, with some not included. The sample shows some 150,000 clones, 90% of them seen only once. Sequences were derived from peripheral blood, sampled on day 0 of AZD1222 vaccination. The receptors were gathered from an adult in good health.

In DNA, the CDR3 is TGTGCCAGCAGTTCAGACCGTCACTACGAGCAGTACTTC. This sequence encodes CASSSDRHYEQYF. V usage is TRBV12-3 or TRBV12-4 and J usage is TRBJ2-7; D remains ambiguous. CDR3 length: 13 residues. Trimming took 4 bases from V and 3 from J, leaving 10 bases between them.

This chain connects TRBV5-1 to TRBJ1-6; D may be TRBD1 (6 bases). The CDR3 totals 14 residues. Germline loops: CDR1 SGHRS, CDR2 YFSETQ. Trimming pared 4 bases from V and 14 bases from J, leaving 19 bases between. In nucleotides, the CDR3 is TGCGCCAGCAGCCTGAACTTGGATCAGGGGTCCCTCCACTTT. This translates into CASSLNLDQGSLHF. Based on the CDR3 plus reference TRBV5-1 and TRBJ1-6, the full variable domain is KAGVTQTPRYLIKTRGQQVTLSCSPISGHRSVSWYQQTPGQGLQFLFEYFSETQRNKGNFPGRFSGRQFSNSRSEMNVSTLELGDSALYLCASSLNLDQGSLHFGNGTRLTVT.

The rearrangement joins TRBV7-2 to TRBJ1-3; TRBD1 might be the D (6 bases). Trimming took 3 bases from V and 1 from J, leaving 13 bases between them. The CDR3 covers 16 residues. CDR1 is SGHTA and CDR2 is FQGNSA in the germline V gene. CDR3 in amino acids: CASSLWQGFSGNTIYF. The CDR3, as DNA: TGTGCCAGCAGCTTGTGGCAGGGGTTTTCTGGAAACACCATATATTTT.

CDR3 bases: TGTGCCAGCTCACCTAACAGGGGGCGATTTGGGGACACCATATATTTT. It yields the protein CASSPNRGRFGDTIYF. The genes are TRBV18 and TRBJ1-3, with 9 bases lining up with TRBD1. V dropped 3 bases and J dropped 8; count of bases not matched to a gene: 11. There are 16 residues in the CDR3. Germline lookup yields CDR1 KGHSH and CDR2 LQKENI.

This chain uses TRBV9 with TRBJ1-3; D remains ambiguous. In germline, CDR1 is SGDLS, CDR2 YYNGEE. The CDR3 totals 14 residues. The V gene lost 4 bases and the J gene lost 7 bases, with 15 bases spanning the gap. In nucleotides, the CDR3 is TGTGCCAGCAGCTTATCAGGAGTCTGGAACACCATATATTTT. The encoded protein is CASSLSGVWNTIYF.

This chain connects TRBV19 to TRBJ2-7; D perhaps matches TRBD2 (5 bases). Germline V gene lookup returns CDR1 LNHDA and CDR2 SQIVND (reference sequence). The CDR3 covers 13 residues. V lost 4 bases, J lost 2 bases, and 9 bases lay in between. The chain's CDR3 is CASSRAGTYEQYF. The CDR3 bases are TGTGCCAGTAGTAGGGCGGGTACCTACGAGCAGTACTTC.

The CDR3 is CASSLWSLAPTLSYEQYF. Written as DNA, the CDR3 is TGTGCCAGCAGTTTATGGTCGCTAGCCCCCACCCTCTCCTACGAGCAGTACTTC. V and J are TRBV28 and TRBJ2-7; D may be TRBD2 (5 bases). V lost 0 bases and J lost 0, with 18 bases in between. The germline CDR1 and CDR2 sequences are MDHEN and SYDVKM. The CDR3 totals 18 residues.

The CDR3 nucleotides are TGTGCCAGCAGCGTGGGTACCCTAGAACCCCAGCATTTT. It translates to CASSVGTLEPQHF. The chain joins TRBV7-8 to TRBJ1-5; D unresolved. The CDR3 loop spans 13 amino acids. Germline V CDR1 and CDR2: SGHVS, FQNEAQ. V was cut by 5 bases and J by 10 bases, with 15 bases left in between.

This clone has just one count. For the CDR3, the DNA is TGTGCCAGCAGTTTTATGGGGTGGGAAAGCAACTATGGCTACACCTTC. It translates to CASSFMGWESNYGYTF. The chain uses TRBV28 and TRBJ1-2; D gene ambiguous. Looked up from germline, CDR1 is MDHEN and CDR2 is SYDVKM. V was clipped by 3 bases and J by 2 bases, with 16 bases between them. The CDR3 spans 16 residues.

This chain links TRBV27 with TRBJ1-1, with D possibly TRBD1 on 5 matching bases. Germline CDR1 reads MNHEY; CDR2 reads SMNVEV (reference sequence). This CDR3 region has 14 residues. V gave up 1 base and J gave up 3 bases, with 9 bases separating them. CDR3: CASSLWSGDTEAFF. CDR3 nucleotides: TGTGCCAGCAGTTTATGGTCGGGGGACACTGAAGCTTTCTTT.

The CDR3 coding sequence is TGTGCCAGCATGGAGGCCTTGAACACTGAAGCTTTCTTT. Translation gives CASMEALNTEAFF. J is TRBJ1-1 and V is TRBV2; no clear D gene. The CDR3 totals 13 residues. CDR1 is SNHLY and CDR2 is FYNNEI in the germline V gene. Trimming removed 7 bases from V and 0 bases from J, with 9 bases in between.

This chain links TRBV7-8 with TRBJ2-7; 7 bases fit TRBD1. Losses at the gene ends were 5 bases for V and 2 bases for J; bases not matched to a gene: 9. CDR1 and CDR2 (germline): SGHVS, FQNEAQ. The CDR3 runs to 15 residues. CDR3 amino acids: CASSRRQGIPYEQYF. In DNA, the CDR3 is TGTGCCAGCAGCCGAAGACAGGGTATCCCCTACGAGCAGTACTTC. Supplemented by reference TRBV7-8 and TRBJ2-7, the full variable domain reads GAGVSQSPRYKVAKRGQDVALRCDPISGHVSLFWYQQALGQGPEFLTYFQNEAQLDKSGLPSDRFFAERPEGSVSTLKIQRTQQEDSAVYLCASSRRQGIPYEQYFGPGTRLTVT.